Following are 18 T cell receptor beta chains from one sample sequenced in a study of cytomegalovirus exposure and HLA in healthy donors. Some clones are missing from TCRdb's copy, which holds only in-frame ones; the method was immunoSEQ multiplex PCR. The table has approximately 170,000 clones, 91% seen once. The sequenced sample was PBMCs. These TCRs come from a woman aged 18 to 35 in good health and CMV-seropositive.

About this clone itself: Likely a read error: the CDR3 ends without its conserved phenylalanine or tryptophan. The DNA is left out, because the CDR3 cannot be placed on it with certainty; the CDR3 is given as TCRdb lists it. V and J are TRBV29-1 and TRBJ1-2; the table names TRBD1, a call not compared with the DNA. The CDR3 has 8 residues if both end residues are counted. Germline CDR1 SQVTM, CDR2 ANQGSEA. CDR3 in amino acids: CSVQQGIQ.

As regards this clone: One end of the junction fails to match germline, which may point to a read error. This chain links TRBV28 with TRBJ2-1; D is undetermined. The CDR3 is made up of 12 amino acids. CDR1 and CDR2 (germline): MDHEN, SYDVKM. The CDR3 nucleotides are TGTGCCAGCAGTTTATGGGTTAGCATTTTGATCTTC. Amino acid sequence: CASSLWVSILIF. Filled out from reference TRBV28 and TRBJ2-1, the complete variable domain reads DVKVTQSSRYLVKRTGEKVFLECVQDMDHENMFWYRQDPGLGLRLIYFSYDVKMKEKGDIPEGYSVSREKKERFSLILESASTNQTSMYLCASSLWVSILIFGPGTRLTVL.

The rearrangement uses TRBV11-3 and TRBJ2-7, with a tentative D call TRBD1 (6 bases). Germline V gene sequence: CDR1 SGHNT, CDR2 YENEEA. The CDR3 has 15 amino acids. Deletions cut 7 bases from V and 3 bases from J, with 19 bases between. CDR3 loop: CASNLNRDSGYEQYF. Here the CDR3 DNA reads TGTGCCAGCAATCTAAACAGGGATTCAGGCTACGAGCAGTACTTC.

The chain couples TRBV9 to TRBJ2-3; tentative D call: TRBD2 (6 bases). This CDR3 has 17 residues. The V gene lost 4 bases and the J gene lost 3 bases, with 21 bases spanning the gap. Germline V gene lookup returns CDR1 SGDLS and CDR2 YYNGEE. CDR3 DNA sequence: TGTGCCAGCAGCCCGAGTGGTGGGCGGGGATGGACAGATACGCAGTATTTT. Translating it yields CASSPSGGRGWTDTQYF.

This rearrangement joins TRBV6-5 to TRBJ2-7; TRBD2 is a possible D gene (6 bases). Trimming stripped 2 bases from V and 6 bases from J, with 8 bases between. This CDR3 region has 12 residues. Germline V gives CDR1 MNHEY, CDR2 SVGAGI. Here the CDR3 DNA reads TGTGCCAGCAGTTACGGGGGGATCGAGCAGTACTTC. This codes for CASSYGGIEQYF.

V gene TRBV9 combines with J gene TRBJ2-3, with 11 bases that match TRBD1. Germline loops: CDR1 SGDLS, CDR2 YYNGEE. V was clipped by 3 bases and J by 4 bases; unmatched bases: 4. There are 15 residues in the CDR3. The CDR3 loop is CASSGGTGGSDTQYF. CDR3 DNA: TGTGCCAGCAGCGGTGGGACAGGGGGATCAGATACGCAGTATTTT. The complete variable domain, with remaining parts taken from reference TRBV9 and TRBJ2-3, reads DSGVTQTPKHLITATGQRVTLRCSPRSGDLSVYWYQQSLDQGLQFLIQYYNGEERAKGNILERFSAQQFPDLHSELNLSSLELGDSALYFCASSGGTGGSDTQYFGPGTRLTVL.

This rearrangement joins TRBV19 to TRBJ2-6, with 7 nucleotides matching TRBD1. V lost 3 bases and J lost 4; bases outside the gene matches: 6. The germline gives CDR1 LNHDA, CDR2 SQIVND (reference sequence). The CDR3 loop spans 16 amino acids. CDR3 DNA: TGTGCCAGTAGTATGGGGACAGTTGACGGGGCCAACGTCCTGACTTTC. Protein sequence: CASSMGTVDGANVLTF.

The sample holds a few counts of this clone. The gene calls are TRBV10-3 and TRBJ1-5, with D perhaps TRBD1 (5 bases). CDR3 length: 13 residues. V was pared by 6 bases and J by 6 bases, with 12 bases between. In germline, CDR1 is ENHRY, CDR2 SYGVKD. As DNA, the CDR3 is TGTGCCATCAGCCTTGGGGCGAGTCAGCCCCAGCATTTT. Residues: CAISLGASQPQHF.

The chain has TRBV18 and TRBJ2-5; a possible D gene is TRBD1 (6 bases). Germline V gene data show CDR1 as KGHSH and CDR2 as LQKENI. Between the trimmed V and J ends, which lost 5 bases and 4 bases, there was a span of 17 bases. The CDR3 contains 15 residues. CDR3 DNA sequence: TGTGCCAGCTCAGCGGCCAGGGGCAGTAGAGAGACCCAGTACTTC. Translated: CASSAARGSRETQYF.

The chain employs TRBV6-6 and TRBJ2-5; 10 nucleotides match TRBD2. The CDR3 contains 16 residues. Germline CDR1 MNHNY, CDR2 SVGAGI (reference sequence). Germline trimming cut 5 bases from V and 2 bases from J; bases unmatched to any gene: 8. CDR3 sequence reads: CASSAASGGVQETQYF. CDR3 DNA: TGTGCCAGCAGTGCGGCGAGCGGGGGGGTTCAAGAGACCCAGTACTTC.

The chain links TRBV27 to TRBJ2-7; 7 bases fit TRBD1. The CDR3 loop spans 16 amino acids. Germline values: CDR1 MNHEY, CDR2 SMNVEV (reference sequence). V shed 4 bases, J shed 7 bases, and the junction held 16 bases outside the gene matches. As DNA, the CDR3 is TGTGCCAGCAGTTATCCATCTTTAAGGGGGCGAGGGGAGCAGTACTTC. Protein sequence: CASSYPSLRGRGEQYF.

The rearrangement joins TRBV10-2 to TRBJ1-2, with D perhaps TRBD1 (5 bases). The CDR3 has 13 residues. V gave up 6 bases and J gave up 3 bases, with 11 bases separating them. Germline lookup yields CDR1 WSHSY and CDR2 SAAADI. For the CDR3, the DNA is TGCGCCAGCAGCCACAGGTCCGACTATGGCTACACCTTC. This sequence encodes CASSHRSDYGYTF.

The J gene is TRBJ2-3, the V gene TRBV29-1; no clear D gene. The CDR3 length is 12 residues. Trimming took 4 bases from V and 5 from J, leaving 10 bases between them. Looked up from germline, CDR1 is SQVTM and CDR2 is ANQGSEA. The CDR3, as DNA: TGCAGCGTTGTTCAGGCTGGAGATACGCAGTATTTT. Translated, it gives CSVVQAGDTQYF.

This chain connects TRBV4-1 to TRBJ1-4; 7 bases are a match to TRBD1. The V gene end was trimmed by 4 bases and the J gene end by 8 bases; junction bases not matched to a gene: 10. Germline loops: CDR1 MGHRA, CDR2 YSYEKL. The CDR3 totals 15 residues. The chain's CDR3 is CASSLGTGQYEKLFF. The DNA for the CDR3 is TGCGCCAGCAGCCTAGGAACGGGACAGTACGAAAAACTGTTTTTT.

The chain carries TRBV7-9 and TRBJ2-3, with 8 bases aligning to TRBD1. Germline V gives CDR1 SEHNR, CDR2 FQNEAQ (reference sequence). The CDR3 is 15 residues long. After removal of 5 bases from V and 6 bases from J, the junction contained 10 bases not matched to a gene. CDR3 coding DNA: TGTGCCAGCAGCCCTCCTCCGCAGGGGGCGGATACGCAGTATTTT. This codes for CASSPPPQGADTQYF.

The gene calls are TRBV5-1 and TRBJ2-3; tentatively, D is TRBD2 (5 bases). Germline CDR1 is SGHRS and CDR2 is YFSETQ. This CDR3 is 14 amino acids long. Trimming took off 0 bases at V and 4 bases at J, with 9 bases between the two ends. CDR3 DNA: TGCGCCAGCAGCTTGGTGGGAGAGGCAGATACGCAGTATTTT. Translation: CASSLVGEADTQYF.

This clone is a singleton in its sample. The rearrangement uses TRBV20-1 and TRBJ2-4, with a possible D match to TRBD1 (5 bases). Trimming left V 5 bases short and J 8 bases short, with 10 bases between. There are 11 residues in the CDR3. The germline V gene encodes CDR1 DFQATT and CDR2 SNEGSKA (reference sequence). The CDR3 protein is CSAPRADIQYF. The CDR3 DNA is TGCAGTGCTCCCAGGGCGGACATTCAGTACTTC.

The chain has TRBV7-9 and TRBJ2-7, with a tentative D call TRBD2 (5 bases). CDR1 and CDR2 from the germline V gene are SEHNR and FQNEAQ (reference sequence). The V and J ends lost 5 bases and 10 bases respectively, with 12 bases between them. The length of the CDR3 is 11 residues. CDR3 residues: CASSPDSLQYF. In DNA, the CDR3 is TGTGCCAGCAGCCCGGACTCTCTCCAGTACTTC. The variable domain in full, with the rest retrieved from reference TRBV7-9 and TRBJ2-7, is DTGVSQNPRHKITKRGQNVTFRCDPISEHNRLYWYRQTLGQGPEFLTYFQNEAQLEKSRLLSDRFSAERPKGSFSTLEIQRTEQGDSAMYLCASSPDSLQYFGPGTRLTVT.